This is a list of T cell receptor beta chains from one sample in a study of blood T cell repertoires in COVID-19. Some clones are missing from TCRdb's copy, which holds only in-frame ones; the method was immunoSEQ multiplex PCR. This sample yields 88,000 or so clones, of which 80% to 90% are seen a single time; 1.2% belongs to the top ten. What was sequenced was PBMCs or T cells enriched from blood (not recorded which). These receptors all stem from a woman aged 45 to 65 with acute COVID-19. CDR3s include the opening cysteine and the closing phenylalanine or tryptophan. D genes are given only for firm matches. Some rows mark clone size as missing; the rest say once, few, many or name a class of expanded clone.

>TRBJ1-1|TRBD1|NA|TRBV9
TGTGCCAGCAGCGTAGTTCCGGGACAGGGGGGAACTGAAGCTTTCTTT
CASSVVPGQGGTEAFF
>TRBJ2-7|TRBD1|NA|TRBV6-4
TGTGCCAGAGACAGGGTCTACGAGCAGTACTTC
CARDRVYEQYF
>TRBJ1-3|TRBD1|NA|TRBV29-1
TGCAGCGTCGGGACAGGCTCTTCCTCTGGAAACACCATATATTTT
CSVGTGSSSGNTIYF
>TRBJ1-4|TRBD1|NA|TRBV29-1
TGCAGCGTGGGAACAGGGGGCGAAGGGGAAAAACTGTTTTTT
CSVGTGGEGEKLFF
>TRBJ2-1|NA|NA|TRBV11-3
TGTGCCAGCAGCCCGGGATTCACCTACAATGAGCAGTTCTTC
CASSPGFTYNEQFF
>TRBJ1-1|NA|NA|TRBV5-1
TGCGCCAGCAGGCCCGAGGTGTTTTTGAATACTGAAGCTTTCTTT
CASRPEVFLNTEAFF
>TRBJ1-1|TRBD1|NA|TRBV5-4
TGTGCCAGCAGCAACCGGACAGGTCGTTCCACTGAAGCTTTCTTT
CASSNRTGRSTEAFF
>TRBJ1-2|TRBD1|NA|TRBV7-2
TGTGCCAGCAGCCTGGAGACAGGGCGAGGATATGGCTACACCTTC
CASSLETGRGYGYTF
>TRBJ1-2|NA|once|TRBV5-4
TGTGCCAGCAGATTAACCGGGACTATTGGCTACACCTTC
CASRLTGTIGYTF
>TRBJ1-6|NA|NA|TRBV5-4
TGTGCCAGCAGCACGGACAATAATTCACCCCTCCACTTT
CASSTDNNSPLHF
>TRBJ1-2|NA|once|TRBV3-1/TRBV3-2
TGTGCCAGCAGCACCCGACAGGATGGCTACACCTTC
CASSTRQDGYTF
>TRBJ2-2|NA|NA|TRBV20-1
TGCAGTGCGGGAGCGACCGGGGAGCTGTTTTTT
CSAGATGELFF
>TRBJ1-1|TRBD1|NA|TRBV3-1/TRBV3-2
TGTGCCAGCAGCCAACGATCAGGGGGCGCGAGGGCTTTCTTT
CASSQRSGGARAFF
>TRBJ2-1|NA|NA|TRBV27
TGTGCCAGCAGTTTATCCCCCGGTGGTGAGCAGTTCTTC
CASSLSPGGEQFF
>TRBJ1-1|TRBD1|NA|TRBV5-1
TGCGCCAGCAGCTTGGCCCCAACCGGGACAGGGGGCACTGAAGCTTTCTTT
CASSLAPTGTGGTEAFF
>TRBJ2-3|NA|NA|TRBV5-1
TGCGCCAGCAGCCGGGACGGAGGGTCCACAGATACGCAGTATTTT
CASSRDGGSTDTQYF
>TRBJ2-7|TRBD1|NA|TRBV14
TGTGCCAGCAGCCAGTTACCGGGACAGGGGTCCTACGAGCAGTACTTC
CASSQLPGQGSYEQYF
>TRBJ2-1|TRBD1|few|TRBV9
TGTGCCAGCAGCCCCCACCCAGGGGGCGCCGACAATGAGCAGTTCTTC
CASSPHPGGADNEQFF
>TRBJ2-3|NA|NA|TRBV5-4
TGTGCCAGCACAATTACCGGGACAGATACGCAGTATTTT
CASTITGTDTQYF
>TRBJ2-7|TRBD2|NA|TRBV2
TGTGCCAGCAGCGCGACTAGCGGAGCCTACGAGCAGTACTTC
CASSATSGAYEQYF
>TRBJ2-7|NA|NA|TRBV6-1
TGTGCCAGCAGTGAACTAAGCTACGAGCAGTACTTC
CASSELSYEQYF
>TRBJ1-6|NA|NA|TRBV11-3
TGTGCCAGCAGCTTACCGTATTCACCCCTCCACTTT
CASSLPYSPLHF
>TRBJ2-5|NA|NA|TRBV18
TGTGCCAGCTCACCACCGCTGGGAGAGGAGACCCAGTACTTC
CASSPPLGEETQYF
>TRBJ2-2|NA|NA|TRBV27
TGTGCCAGCAGTTTGAGACAGGTGATAGGGACCGGGGAGCTGTTTTTT
CASSLRQVIGTGELFF
>TRBJ2-3|TRBD2|NA|TRBV3-1/TRBV3-2
TGTGCCAGCAGCCAAGTTTATCTAGCGGGAGGGTCTGTGGATACGCAGTATTTT
CASSQVYLAGGSVDTQYF
>TRBJ2-2|NA|NA|TRBV3-1/TRBV3-2
TGTGCCAGCAGCCAAAGATCGGGGTTGGCCGGGGAGCTGTTTTTT
CASSQRSGLAGELFF
>TRBJ1-6|TRBD1|NA|TRBV30
TGTGCCTGGACTACAGGGGACTCACCCCTCCACTTT
CAWTTGDSPLHF
>TRBJ1-2|TRBD1|NA|TRBV10-3
TGTGCCATCAGCCTAGACAGGGGTGGCTACACCTTC
CAISLDRGGYTF
>TRBJ1-1|TRBD1|NA|TRBV3-1/TRBV3-2
TGTGCCAGCAGCCCCTACAGGGGGCTCACTGAAGCTTTCTTT
CASSPYRGLTEAFF
>TRBJ1-1|NA|NA|TRBV7-9
TGTGCCAGCAGCTCTCGGGGGGGCATCACTGAAGCTTTCTTT
CASSSRGGITEAFF
>TRBJ2-2|NA|NA|TRBV6-5
TGTGCCAGCACAACTCGGGATGTGGAGCTGTTTTTT
CASTTRDVELFF
>TRBJ2-5|TRBD2|NA|TRBV29-1
TGCAGCACATACAATAGCGGGAGTGGGAAGACCCAGTACTTC
CSTYNSGSGKTQYF
>TRBJ2-7|TRBD2|NA|TRBV2
TGTGCCAGCACCCCATGGGGGCTAGCGGGAGGGGACGAGCAGTACTTC
CASTPWGLAGGDEQYF
>TRBJ2-1|NA|NA|TRBV2
TGTGCCAGCAGCGTACTCCGTCCTCCTTACAATGAGCAGTTCTTC
CASSVLRPPYNEQFF
>TRBJ2-2|TRBD2|NA|TRBV4-1
TGCGCCAGCAGCCAAGAGCTGGTAGCGGGAGGGGACACCGGGGAGCTGTTTTTT
CASSQELVAGGDTGELFF
>TRBJ2-7|NA|NA|TRBV11-2
TGTGCCAGCAGCGGACTACTCCGGGACTACGAGCAGTACTTC
CASSGLLRDYEQYF
>TRBJ2-3|TRBD2|NA|TRBV9
TGTGCCAGCAGCGTAGGGGTAGCGGGAGGCACAGATACGCAGTATTTT
CASSVGVAGGTDTQYF
>TRBJ1-1|TRBD1|NA|TRBV7-2
TGTGCCAGCAGCCCCCTATCCAGGGGGCTTAGGGACACTGAAGCTTTCTTT
CASSPLSRGLRDTEAFF
>TRBJ2-7|NA|NA|TRBV30
TGTGCCCGTACCGAGGGCTACGAGCAGTACTTC
CARTEGYEQYF
>TRBJ2-7|TRBD2|once|TRBV11-2
TGTGCCAGCAGCTTAGTTGGCTCGGGACTAGCGGTGTCCTACGAGCAGTACTTC
CASSLVGSGLAVSYEQYF
>TRBJ1-3|NA|NA|TRBV27
TGTGCCAGCAGTTTAAGCGCAGGGTTCCCTGGAAACACCATATATTTT
CASSLSAGFPGNTIYF